The 8 T cell receptor beta chains below all came from one sample that was sequenced in a study of Graves' ophthalmopathy and Graves' hyperthyroidism. TCR beta CDR3 regions were amplified from RNA transcripts. The workflow started with a first-round RT-PCR run with HTBI primers and then moved on to a second-round multiplex PCR. From the multiplex PCR reads, TCRdb called clonotypes with MiXCR, one entry per CDR3 protein. The table has about 230,000 distinct CDR3 sequences, approximately 42% seen once; the top ten hold over 40%. Sequenced sample: peripheral blood. The receptors here all came from an adult man with Graves' ophthalmopathy.

This clonotype occurred many times. The chain carries TRBV7-9 and TRBJ1-2; tentative D call: TRBD1 (5 bases). Germline V CDR1 and CDR2: SEHNR, FQNEAQ (reference sequence). The CDR3 totals 15 residues. V was clipped by 4 bases and J by 9 bases, with 21 bases between them. The CDR3 region is CASSSYRDSLARYTF. CDR3 nucleotide sequence: TGTGCCAGCAGCTCCTACCGGGACTCCCTAGCACGCTACACCTTC. Filled out from reference TRBV7-9 and TRBJ1-2, the complete variable domain reads DTGVSQNPRHKITKRGQNVTFRCDPISEHNRLYWYRQTLGQGPEFLTYFQNEAQLEKSRLLSDRFSAERPKGSFSTLEIQRTEQGDSAMYLCASSSYRDSLARYTFGSGTRLTVV.

The chain combines TRBV12-3 or TRBV12-4 with TRBJ1-1, with no clear D. This CDR3 has 16 amino acids. Trimming left V 5 bases short and J 1 base short, with 17 bases between. CDR3 loop: CASSKGTNLGNTEAFF. CDR3 coding DNA: TGTGCCAGCAGTAAGGGCACGAACCTAGGGAACACTGAAGCTTTCTTT.

This clonotype was detected a few times. The rearrangement joins TRBV2 to TRBJ1-4, with 8 nucleotides matching TRBD1. Germline values: CDR1 SNHLY, CDR2 FYNNEI. CDR3 size: 13 residues. V lost 6 bases, J lost 5 bases, and 2 bases stayed unmatched. Here the CDR3 DNA reads TGTGCCAGCAGAGGACAGGGAAATGAAAAACTGTTTTTT. It specifies CASRGQGNEKLFF. The whole variable domain, remainder taken from reference TRBV2 and TRBJ1-4, is EPEVTQTPSHQVTQMGQEVILRCVPISNHLYFYWYRQILGQKVEFLVSFYNNEISEKSEIFDDQFSVERPDGSNFTLKIRSTKLEDSAMYFCASRGQGNEKLFFGSGTQLSVL.

The table lists this clonotype with a few counts. This chain links TRBV6-4 with TRBJ2-2, with 7 bases identical to TRBD1. Per germline, CDR1 MRHNA and CDR2 SNTAGT. V shed 2 bases and J 1 base; nucleotides not matched to a gene: 10. The CDR3 runs to 18 residues. DNA for the CDR3: TGTGCCAGCAGTGACCTGGTCTTGACAGGGAAGAACACCGGGGAGCTGTTTTTT. This codes for CASSDLVLTGKNTGELFF.

This clonotype has only one observation. The rearrangement joins TRBV5-1 to TRBJ2-5; D is uncertain. Germline CDR1 is SGHRS and CDR2 is YFSETQ. There are 13 residues in the CDR3. V gave up 0 bases and J gave up 3 bases, with 6 bases separating them. The CDR3 region is CASSLGLKETQYF. The CDR3 DNA follows: TGCGCCAGCAGCTTGGGACTTAAAGAGACCCAGTACTTC.

This clonotype was seen more than once but under ten times. This chain uses TRBV20-1 with TRBJ2-7; TRBD2 matches at 9 bases. V dropped 4 bases and J dropped 0; count of bases not matched to a gene: 4. The CDR3 consists of 14 residues. Germline CDR1 reads DFQATT; CDR2 reads SNEGSKA (reference sequence). DNA of the CDR3: TGCAGTGCTACCCCAGCGGGAGGCTCCTACGAGCAGTACTTC. This encodes CSATPAGGSYEQYF.

The chain carries TRBV5-1 and TRBJ2-7, with a possible D match to TRBD1 (6 bases). The CDR3 extends over 14 amino acids. Germline CDR1 is SGHRS and CDR2 is YFSETQ. V lost 2 bases and J 2 bases, leaving 11 bases between the germline ends. The CDR3 here is CASSLQGPPYEQYF. For the CDR3, the DNA is TGCGCCAGCAGCTTACAGGGACCCCCCTACGAGCAGTACTTC.

The chain is built from TRBV10-3 and TRBJ2-7, with D maybe TRBD2 (5 bases). V lost 2 bases to trimming and J lost 5 bases, with 10 bases between them. This CDR3 comprises 13 residues. Per germline, CDR1 ENHRY and CDR2 SYGVKD. CDR3 coding DNA: TGTGCCATCAGTGAGGAGGGCCAGGACGAGCAGTACTTC. Protein sequence: CAISEEGQDEQYF.